Presented here are 7 T cell receptor beta chains from one specimen sequenced in a study of CD8 T cells in ankylosing spondylitis. TCRdb passed the 5' RACE reads through MiXCR, listing each CDR3 protein once. The profile shows about 400,000 distinct CDR3 sequences, 20% of them singletons. Sequencing was carried out using blood, either unsorted or a sorted T cell fraction (not recorded which). The source is a male donor with ankylosing spondylitis or in good health (not recorded which).

The chain couples TRBV10-3 to TRBJ2-3; no definite D call. The germline gives CDR1 ENHRY, CDR2 SYGVKD. The CDR3 totals 16 residues. Trimming cost V 2 bases and J 6 bases, with 18 bases left between them. The DNA of the CDR3 is TGTGCCATCAGTGAGGTTCCAGGTCCAATGGGGGATACGCAGTATTTT. Translated: CAISEVPGPMGDTQYF.

This clonotype has a count of ten or more. The V and J genes are TRBV28 and TRBJ2-1; no reliable D call. The CDR3 runs 11 residues. Trimming stripped 3 bases from V and 10 bases from J, with 7 bases between. CDR1 and CDR2 from the germline V gene are MDHEN and SYDVKM. CDR3 nucleotides: TGTGCCAGCAGTTTCAATTCGGAGCAGTTCTTC. Encoded protein: CASSFNSEQFF.

V gene TRBV6-1 combines with J gene TRBJ2-1, with D possibly TRBD2 on 5 matching bases. Germline values: CDR1 MNHNS, CDR2 SASEGT. There are 17 residues in the CDR3. V lost 0 bases to trimming and J lost 0 bases, with 12 bases between them. CDR3 sequence: CASSEAVLRDSYNEQFF. Here the CDR3 DNA reads TGTGCCAGCAGTGAAGCAGTACTGAGGGACTCCTACAATGAGCAGTTCTTC.

This clonotype came up a few times. The chain has TRBV20-1 and TRBJ2-7; tentative D call: TRBD1 (5 bases). The CDR3 sequence is 14 residues long. V lost 6 bases and J lost 3, with 18 bases in between. The germline gives CDR1 DFQATT, CDR2 SNEGSKA (reference sequence). The CDR3 nucleotides read TGCAGTGCCAGGGATATTGACAAGTACTACGAGCAGTACTTC. Protein product: CSARDIDKYYEQYF.

The sample holds a few counts of this clonotype. The rearrangement uses TRBV15 and TRBJ2-3, with D possibly matching TRBD2 (6 bases). V lost 6 bases and J 3 bases, leaving 10 bases between the germline ends. Germline CDR1 LNHNV, CDR2 YYDKDF (reference sequence). The CDR3 length is 13 residues. The CDR3 here is CATREEGTDTQYF. As DNA, the CDR3 is TGTGCCACCAGGGAGGAGGGGACAGATACGCAGTATTTT.

The V call is TRBV12-3 or TRBV12-4, the J call TRBJ2-3; tentatively, D is TRBD1 or TRBD2 (5 bases each). V dropped 6 bases and J dropped 2 bases, with 12 bases sitting between them. The CDR3 contains 14 residues. CDR3 loop: CASRLGVFTDTQYF. CDR3 DNA: TGTGCCAGCAGACTAGGGGTTTTCACAGATACGCAGTATTTT.

The chain couples TRBV5-1 to TRBJ2-1; D may correspond to TRBD1 or TRBD2 (5 bases each). CDR3 size: 16 residues. Trimming left V 4 bases short and J 7 bases short, with 21 bases between. Germline V gene data show CDR1 as SGHRS and CDR2 as YFSETQ. Here the CDR3 reads CASSPGEGPVGNEQFF. The CDR3 coding sequence is TGCGCCAGCAGCCCGGGCGAGGGGCCTGTCGGGAATGAGCAGTTCTTC.